These 24 T cell receptor beta chains came from one sample sequenced in a study of tumor-infiltrating lymphocytes in primary liver carcinoma. Total RNA (approximately 0.5 ug) served as template for TCR beta cDNA synthesis primed by a constant-region primer. Modified slightly, ARM-PCR produced TCR beta libraries over three nested multiplex PCR rounds. TRBV1-TRBV30 forward and Cbeta reverse primers drove the first two approximately 10-cycle rounds. TCRdb processed the multiplex PCR reads anew with MiXCR; each CDR3 protein has one entry. The repertoire holds about 320,000 distinct CDR3 sequences, with more than 55% as singletons. Germline DNA was also extracted, and blood RNA was taken from unsorted whole blood. Sequences were obtained from peripheral blood. The receptors come from a middle-aged man with primary liver carcinoma and hepatitis B virus infection.

The genes are TRBV28 and TRBJ2-2, with TRBD2 identical over 9 bases. Germline V gene lookup returns CDR1 MDHEN and CDR2 SYDVKM. The trim removed 6 bases at V and 0 bases at J, leaving 5 bases unmatched. The CDR3 sequence is 16 residues long. CDR3 sequence: CASSRTSATNTGELFF. CDR3 nucleotides: TGTGCCAGCAGCAGGACTAGCGCAACGAACACCGGGGAGCTGTTTTTT.

As regards this clonotype: This could be a read error, since a much larger clone is one nucleotide away. The V call is TRBV5-1, the J call TRBJ1-2, with 7 bases lining up with TRBD1. Germline V gives CDR1 SGHRS, CDR2 YFSETQ. The CDR3 is 13 amino acids. Trimming took 7 bases from V and 3 from J; bases not matched to a gene: 6. The CDR3 nucleotides read TGCGCCAGCGGCGACAGGGTGGACTATGGCTACACCTTC. This gives the protein CASGDRVDYGYTF.

This clonotype was observed many times. The chain joins TRBV29-1 to TRBJ1-2, with 7 bases lining up with TRBD1. Germline V gene data show CDR1 as SQVTM and CDR2 as ANQGSEA. V trimming: 0 bases; J trimming: 6 bases; junction bases outside the gene matches: 7. There are 14 residues in the CDR3. CDR3 region: CSVEEPTGWDGYTF. CDR3 sequence (DNA): TGCAGCGTTGAAGAGCCGACAGGGTGGGATGGCTACACCTTC.

A few counts support this clonotype. A much larger clone differs by one base, so this may be a read error. The chain carries TRBV12-3 or TRBV12-4 and TRBJ1-2; 8 bases are shared with TRBD1. The CDR3 is 13 amino acids. The CDR3, as DNA: TGTGCCGGCAGTCACCAGGGGGCACGTGGCTACACCTTC. Translation: CAGSHQGARGYTF.

The chain recombines TRBV28 with TRBJ2-1, with 9 bases fitting TRBD1. V lost 7 bases and J lost 9; bases outside the gene matches: 10. CDR3 length: 14 residues. CDR1 MDHEN and CDR2 SYDVKM come from the germline V gene. The CDR3 loop is CASTQGTGYVEQFF. The CDR3 nucleotides are TGTGCCAGCACCCAAGGGACAGGGTACGTTGAGCAGTTCTTC.

On this clonotype itself: This may stem from a read error, because a much larger clone lies one nucleotide away. The chain joins TRBV4-1 to TRBJ2-1, with TRBD2 matching 8 bases. The ends lost 7 bases at V and 8 bases at J; junction bases unmatched: 7. Germline CDR1 is MGHRA and CDR2 is YSYEKL. The CDR3 runs 13 residues. In DNA form, the CDR3 reads TGCGCCAGCAACCAGGGGCGGGAGGATGAGCAGTTCTTC. The encoded protein is CASNQGREDEQFF.

The chain employs TRBV11-2 and TRBJ2-6, with D perhaps TRBD1 or TRBD2 (5 bases each). V was pared by 5 bases and J by 1 base, with 27 bases between. This CDR3 has 21 residues. Germline V CDR1 and CDR2: SGHAT, FQNNGV. In nucleotides, the CDR3 is TGTGCCAGCAGCATGTGGGGAGATAGGGGCATTTCCCTATCTGGGGCCAACGTCCTGACTTTC. Amino acid sequence: CASSMWGDRGISLSGANVLTF.

The CDR3 loop reads CASSPGGGPDIQYF. Written as DNA, the CDR3 is TGCGCCAGCAGCCCGGGCGGGGGGCCGGACATTCAGTACTTC. V usage is TRBV5-1 and J usage is TRBJ2-4; 8 bases are shared with TRBD2. The CDR3 runs to 14 residues. The germline V gene has CDR1 SGHRS and CDR2 YFSETQ. V lost 4 bases to trimming and J lost 8 bases; unmatched junction nucleotides: 8.

This clonotype was counted at least ten times. The chain is built from TRBV12-3 or TRBV12-4 and TRBJ1-3, with D hard to call. The CDR3 sequence is 13 residues long. Trimming took off 7 bases at V and 0 bases at J, with 7 bases between the two ends. The CDR3 sequence is CASTTFSGNTIYF. Here the CDR3 DNA reads TGTGCCAGCACCACCTTCTCTGGAAACACCATATATTTT.

The chain has TRBV11-2 and TRBJ1-2; 9 bases agree with TRBD1. CDR1 and CDR2 (germline): SGHAT, FQNNGV. The CDR3 covers 15 residues. Losses at the gene ends were 4 bases for V and 9 bases for J; bases not matched to a gene: 12. CDR3 loop: CASSYTGGSSPSYTF. The DNA for the CDR3 is TGTGCCAGCAGCTATACAGGGGGCTCCTCCCCTAGCTACACCTTC.

In regard to this clonotype: It may be a read error: a sequence one base away is much more abundant. The V call is TRBV30, the J call TRBJ2-1, with 8 bases fitting TRBD2. J was trimmed by 7 bases and V by 8 bases; bases with no gene match: 7. CDR1 is GTSNPN and CDR2 is SVGIG in the germline V gene (reference sequence). The CDR3 is made up of 12 amino acids. The CDR3 spells CATGTRGNEQFF. The CDR3 nucleotides read TGTGCCACCGGGACTAGGGGGAATGAGCAGTTCTTC. The variable domain in full, with the rest retrieved from reference TRBV30 and TRBJ2-1, is SQTIHQWPATLVQPVGSPLSLECTVEGTSNPNLYWYRQAAGRGLQLLFYSVGIGQISSEVPQNLSASRPQDRQFILSSKKLLLSDSGFYLCATGTRGNEQFFGPGTRLTVL.

V usage is TRBV10-3 and J usage is TRBJ2-1; 9 bases align to TRBD1. Trimming removed 6 bases from V and 8 bases from J; junction bases left unmatched: 8. The CDR3 sequence is 14 residues long. Germline V gives CDR1 ENHRY, CDR2 SYGVKD. CDR3 sequence (DNA): TGTGCCATCAGGCCGGGACAGGGAGTAGATGAGCAGTTCTTC. Translating it yields CAIRPGQGVDEQFF.

The V call is TRBV12-3 or TRBV12-4, the J call TRBJ2-5; possibly TRBD1 or TRBD2 for D (5 bases each). This CDR3 is built from 18 residues. Trimming left V 3 bases short and J 2 bases short, with 22 bases between. The CDR3: CASSFDVRNSGLQETQYF. DNA of the CDR3: TGTGCCAGCAGTTTCGATGTTCGGAACTCGGGGCTACAAGAGACCCAGTACTTC.

On this clonotype itself: A much larger clone sits a single nucleotide away, making a read error possible. The chain joins TRBV29-1 to TRBJ2-3; a possible D gene is TRBD1 (6 bases). The CDR3 has 12 amino acids. In germline, CDR1 is SQVTM, CDR2 ANQGSEA. CDR3 sequence: CSVDRDTDTKYF. DNA of the CDR3: TGCAGCGTTGACAGGGACACAGATACGAAGTATTTT.

As regards this clonotype: A much larger clone sits a single nucleotide away, making a read error possible. This rearrangement joins TRBV29-1 to TRBJ2-1; 9 nucleotides align to TRBD1. Trimming took 3 bases from V and 7 from J; bases not matched to a gene: 7. CDR3 length: 14 residues. Germline CDR1 SQVTM, CDR2 ANQGSEA. The CDR3 sequence: CSVDGGQGENEQFF. The CDR3, as DNA: TGCAGCGTTGATGGGGGACAGGGTGAAAATGAGCAGTTCTTC.

This sequence joins TRBV29-1 and TRBJ2-1; 8 bases match TRBD2. Germline V CDR1 and CDR2: SQVTM, ANQGSEA. With V trimmed by 3 bases and J by 12 bases, 7 bases remained unmatched. The CDR3 runs 12 residues. CDR3: CSVESGTRMQFF. The CDR3 DNA follows: TGCAGCGTTGAGTCCGGGACTAGGATGCAGTTCTTC.

Remarks on this clonotype: This likely comes from a read error, as the CDR3 has no conserved phenylalanine or tryptophan at its end. The chain recombines TRBV11-2 with TRBJ2-3; D not resolved. Looked up from germline, CDR1 is SGHAT and CDR2 is FQNNGV. The germline V and J ends were trimmed by 1 base and 11 bases, with 28 bases remaining between them. This CDR3 has 18 amino acids. DNA of the CDR3: TGTGCCAGCAGCTTAGTATACGGAGCACGCTTATCCCATGACGAGCAGTATTCT. Translation gives CASSLVYGARLSHDEQYS.

As regards this clonotype: The junction differs from germline at one of its ends, possibly a read error. The V call is TRBV5-4, the J call TRBJ2-1; 14 bases line up with TRBD2. Germline CDR1 is SGHNT and CDR2 is YYREEE (reference sequence). The CDR3 is 16 residues long. The CDR3 DNA reads TGTGCCAGCAGTTTAGGGGGACTAGCGGGAGTGAATGAGCAGTCCTTC. This gives the protein CASSLGGLAGVNEQSF.

This clonotype was observed many times. V is TRBV4-2 and J is TRBJ2-2; 11 positions match TRBD1. The CDR3 spans 15 residues. J lost 8 bases, V lost 3 bases, and 5 bases had no gene match. Germline V gene sequence: CDR1 LGHNA, CDR2 YNFKEQ. CDR3 sequence reads: CASSHPGQGAGELFF. In nucleotides, the CDR3 is TGTGCCAGCAGCCACCCTGGACAGGGGGCTGGGGAGCTGTTTTTT.

This clonotype showed up many times. The chain has TRBV11-3 and TRBJ2-3; perhaps TRBD2 as D (6 bases). CDR1 and CDR2 from the germline V gene are SGHNT and YENEEA. Trimming removed 5 bases from V and 0 bases from J, with 12 bases in between. The CDR3 spans 15 residues. CDR3 bases: TGTGCCAGCAGCCGAGGAGGGTTGAGCACAGATACGCAGTATTTT. Translation gives CASSRGGLSTDTQYF.

This clonotype came up a few times. The V gene is TRBV6-5, the J gene TRBJ1-3, with 8 bases matching TRBD1. Germline loops: CDR1 MNHEY, CDR2 SVGAGI. The CDR3 is made up of 16 amino acids. Germline trimming cut 5 bases from V and 4 bases from J; bases unmatched to any gene: 10. CDR3 DNA sequence: TGTGCCAGCAGTCCGCTAGGACAGGGTAGAGGAAACACCATATATTTT. This gives the protein CASSPLGQGRGNTIYF.

The gene calls are TRBV30 and TRBJ2-1, with 10 bases lining up with TRBD2. CDR1 is GTSNPN, CDR2 SVGIG, per germline (reference sequence). CDR3 length equals 13 residues. The CDR3 DNA follows: TGTGCGTGGGGGCCAGCGGGAGGGGATGAGCAGTTCTTC. Its translation: CAWGPAGGDEQFF.

A few counts support this clonotype. The genes are TRBV30 and TRBJ1-2, with 8 nucleotides matching TRBD1. The V gene end was trimmed by 5 bases and the J gene end by 0 bases; junction bases not matched to a gene: 2. The germline CDR1 and CDR2 sequences are GTSNPN and SVGIG (reference sequence). The CDR3 covers 13 residues. The CDR3 loop is CAWLDRANYGYTF. For the CDR3, the DNA is TGTGCCTGGCTGGACAGGGCTAACTATGGCTACACCTTC. Full variable domain (rest looked up from reference TRBV30 and TRBJ1-2): SQTIHQWPATLVQPVGSPLSLECTVEGTSNPNLYWYRQAAGRGLQLLFYSVGIGQISSEVPQNLSASRPQDRQFILSSKKLLLSDSGFYLCAWLDRANYGYTFGSGTRLTVV.

The genes are TRBV10-3 and TRBJ2-1; perhaps D is TRBD1 or TRBD2 (5 bases each). The CDR3 is 12 residues long. Trimming removed 11 bases from V and 6 bases from J, with 14 bases in between. Germline V gives CDR1 ENHRY, CDR2 SYGVKD. The CDR3 region is CALGAWGNEQFF. The CDR3 DNA reads as TGTGCCCTCGGGGCATGGGGCAATGAGCAGTTCTTC.